The TCR beta chain under discussion was sequenced for a study of cytomegalovirus exposure and HLA in healthy donors. Findings and limits, study-wide: For most subjects, TCR beta sequences were reported to predict HLA-A and HLA-B alleles with accuracy.

Germline CDR1 is SGHDN and CDR2 is FVKESK. V lost 8 bases and J 3 bases, leaving 27 bases between the germline ends. The CDR3 is 18 amino acids. 13 Jbeta primers and 60 Vbeta primers were used for the PCR. Measured with immunoSEQ multiplex PCR; TCRdb has only the in-frame clones, and not every one. The repertoire consists of about 200,000 clones, with roughly 80% occurring once and the leading ten covering 2.9%. Comment on this clone: Its antigen is as yet unknown.

V is TRBV14 and J is TRBJ2-3; perhaps TRBD2 as D (7 bases). This TCR came from a young man in good health and CMV-seronegative. Material for sequencing was PBMCs. In nucleotides, the CDR3 is TGTGCCAGCGGCCCGGGATGGCGGGGGCCATACGGGACAGATACGCAGTATTTT. Translated, it gives CASGPGWRGPYGTDTQYF.